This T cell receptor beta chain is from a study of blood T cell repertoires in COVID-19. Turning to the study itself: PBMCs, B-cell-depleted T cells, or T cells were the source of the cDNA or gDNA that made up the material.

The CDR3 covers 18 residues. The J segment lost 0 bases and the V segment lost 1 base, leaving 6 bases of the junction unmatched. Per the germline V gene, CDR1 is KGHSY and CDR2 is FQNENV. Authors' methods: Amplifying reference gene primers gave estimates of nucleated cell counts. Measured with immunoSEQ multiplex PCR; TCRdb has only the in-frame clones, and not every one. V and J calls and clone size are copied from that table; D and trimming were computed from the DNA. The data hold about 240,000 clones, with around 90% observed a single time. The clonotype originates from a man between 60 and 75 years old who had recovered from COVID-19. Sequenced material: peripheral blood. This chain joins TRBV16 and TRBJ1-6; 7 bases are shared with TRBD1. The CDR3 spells CASSQLTGWSSYNSPLHF. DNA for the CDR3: TGTGCCAGCAGCCAATTGACAGGGTGGAGCTCCTATAATTCACCCCTCCACTTT. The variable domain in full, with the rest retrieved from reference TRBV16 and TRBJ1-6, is GEEVAQTPKHLVRGEGQKAKLYCAPIKGHSYVFWYQQVLKNEFKFLISFQNENVFDETGMPKERFSAKCLPNSPCSLEIQATKLEDSAVYFCASSQLTGWSSYNSPLHFGNGTRLTVT.